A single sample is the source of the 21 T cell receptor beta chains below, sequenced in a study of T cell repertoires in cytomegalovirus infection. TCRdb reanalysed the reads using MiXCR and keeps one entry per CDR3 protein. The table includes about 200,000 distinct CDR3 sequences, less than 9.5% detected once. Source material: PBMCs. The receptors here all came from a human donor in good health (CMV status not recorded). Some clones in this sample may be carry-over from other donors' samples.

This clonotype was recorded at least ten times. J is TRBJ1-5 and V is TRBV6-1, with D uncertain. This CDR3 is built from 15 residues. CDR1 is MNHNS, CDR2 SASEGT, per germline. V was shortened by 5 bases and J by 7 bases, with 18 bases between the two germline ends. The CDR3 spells CASSYDIGLRQPQHF. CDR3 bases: TGTGCCAGCAGTTATGATATAGGGTTACGACAGCCCCAGCATTTT.

CDR3 nucleotides: TGTGCCAGCGTAGACCCGGGACTAACCTACAATGAGCAGTTCTTC. Its translation is CASVDPGLTYNEQFF. The chain carries TRBV6-2 or TRBV6-3 and TRBJ2-1; 7 bases map to TRBD2. This CDR3 region has 15 residues. Trimming cost V 8 bases and J 2 bases; bases outside gene matches: 9. Germline loops: CDR1 MNHEY, CDR2 SVGEGT.

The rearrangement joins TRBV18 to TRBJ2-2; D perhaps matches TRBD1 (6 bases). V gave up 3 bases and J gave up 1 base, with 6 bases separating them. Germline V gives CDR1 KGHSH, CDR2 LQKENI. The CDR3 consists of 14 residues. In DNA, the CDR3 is TGTGCCAGCTCACCGGACAGGAACACCGGGGAGCTGTTTTTT. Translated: CASSPDRNTGELFF.

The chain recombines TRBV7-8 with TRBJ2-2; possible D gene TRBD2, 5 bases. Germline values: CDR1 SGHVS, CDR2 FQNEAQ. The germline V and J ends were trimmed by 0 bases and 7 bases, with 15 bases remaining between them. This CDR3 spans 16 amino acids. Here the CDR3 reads CASSLATVRGRGELFF. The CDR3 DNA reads TGTGCCAGCAGCTTAGCCACTGTTCGAGGGCGCGGGGAGCTGTTTTTT.

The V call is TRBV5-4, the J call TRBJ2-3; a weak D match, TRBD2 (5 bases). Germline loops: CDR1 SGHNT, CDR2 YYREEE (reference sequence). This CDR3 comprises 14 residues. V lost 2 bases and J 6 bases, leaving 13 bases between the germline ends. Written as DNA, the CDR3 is TGTGCCAGCAGCTTTGTCGGGGTTTCGGATACGCAGTATTTT. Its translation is CASSFVGVSDTQYF.

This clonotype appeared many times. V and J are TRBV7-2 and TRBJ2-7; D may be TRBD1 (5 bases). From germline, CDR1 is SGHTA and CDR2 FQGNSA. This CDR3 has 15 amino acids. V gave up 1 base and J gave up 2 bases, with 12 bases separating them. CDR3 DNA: TGTGCCAGCAGCTTAGGCAGGGCGTTCGCCTACGAGCAGTACTTC. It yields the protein CASSLGRAFAYEQYF.

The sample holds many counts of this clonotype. The CDR3 bases are TGTGCCAGCAGCCTCCTCGGAGTTCGACAGGGAATTTCCATGAACACTGAAGCTTTCTTT. Translating gives CASSLLGVRQGISMNTEAFF. J is TRBJ1-1 and V is TRBV7-9; TRBD1 agrees at 7 bases. The CDR3 sequence is 20 residues long. V was pared by 5 bases and J by 0 bases, with 21 bases of the junction left unmatched. Per germline, CDR1 SEHNR and CDR2 FQNEAQ (reference sequence).

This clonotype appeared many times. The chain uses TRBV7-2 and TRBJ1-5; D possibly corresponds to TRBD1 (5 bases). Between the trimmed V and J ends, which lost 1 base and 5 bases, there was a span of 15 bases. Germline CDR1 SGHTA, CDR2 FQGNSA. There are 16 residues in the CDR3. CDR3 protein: CASSLDQAGNHQPQHF. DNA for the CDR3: TGTGCCAGCAGCTTAGATCAGGCAGGGAACCATCAGCCCCAGCATTTT.

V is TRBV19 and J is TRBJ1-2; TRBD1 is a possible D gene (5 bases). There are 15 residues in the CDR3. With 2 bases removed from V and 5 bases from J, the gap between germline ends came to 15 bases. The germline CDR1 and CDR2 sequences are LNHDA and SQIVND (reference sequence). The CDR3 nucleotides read TGTGCCAGTAGTATACCGAGGGGCGCAGGGTATGGCTACACCTTC. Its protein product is CASSIPRGAGYGYTF.

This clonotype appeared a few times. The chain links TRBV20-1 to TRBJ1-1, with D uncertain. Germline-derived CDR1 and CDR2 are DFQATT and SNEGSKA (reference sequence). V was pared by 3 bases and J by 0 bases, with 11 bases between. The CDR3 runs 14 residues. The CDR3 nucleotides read TGCAGTGCTAGCAAAACGAGGGTGAACACTGAAGCTTTCTTT. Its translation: CSASKTRVNTEAFF.

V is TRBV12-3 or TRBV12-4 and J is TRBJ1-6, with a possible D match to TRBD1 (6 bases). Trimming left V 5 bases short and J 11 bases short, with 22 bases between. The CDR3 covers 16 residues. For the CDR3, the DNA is TGTGCCAGCAGTGTTACCGCCGAAGGGGGTCAGACACCCCTCCACTTT. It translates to CASSVTAEGGQTPLHF.

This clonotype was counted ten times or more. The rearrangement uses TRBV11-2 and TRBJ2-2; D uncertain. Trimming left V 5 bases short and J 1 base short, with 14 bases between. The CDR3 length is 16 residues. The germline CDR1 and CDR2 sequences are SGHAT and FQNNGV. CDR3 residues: CASSPAAALNTGELFF. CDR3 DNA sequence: TGTGCCAGCAGCCCGGCCGCAGCCCTGAACACCGGGGAGCTGTTTTTT.

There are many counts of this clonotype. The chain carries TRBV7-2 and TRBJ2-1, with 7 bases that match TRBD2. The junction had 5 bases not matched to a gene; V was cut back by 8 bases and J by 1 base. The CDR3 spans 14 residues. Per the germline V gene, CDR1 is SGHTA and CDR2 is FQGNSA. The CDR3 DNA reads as TGTGCCAGCGGCACTAGCGCGTCCTACAATGAGCAGTTCTTC. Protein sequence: CASGTSASYNEQFF.

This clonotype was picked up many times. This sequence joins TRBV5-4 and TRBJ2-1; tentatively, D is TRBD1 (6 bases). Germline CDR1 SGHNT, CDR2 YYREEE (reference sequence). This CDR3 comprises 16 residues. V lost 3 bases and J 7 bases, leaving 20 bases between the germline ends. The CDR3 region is CASSSYEGRGWNEQFF. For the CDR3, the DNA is TGTGCCAGCAGCTCGTATGAGGGCAGGGGATGGAATGAGCAGTTCTTC.

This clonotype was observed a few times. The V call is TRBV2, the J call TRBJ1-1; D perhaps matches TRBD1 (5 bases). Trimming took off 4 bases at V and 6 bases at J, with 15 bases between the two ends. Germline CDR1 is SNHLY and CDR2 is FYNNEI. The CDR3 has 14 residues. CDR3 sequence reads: CASSGSGTDAEAFF. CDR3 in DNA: TGTGCCAGCAGTGGCTCGGGGACCGACGCTGAAGCTTTCTTT.

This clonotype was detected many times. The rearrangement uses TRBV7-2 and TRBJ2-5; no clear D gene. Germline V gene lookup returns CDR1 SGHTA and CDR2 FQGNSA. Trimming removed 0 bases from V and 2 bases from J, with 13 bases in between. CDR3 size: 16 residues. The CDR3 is CASSLAKVRRQETQYF. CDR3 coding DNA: TGTGCCAGCAGCTTAGCGAAGGTCAGAAGACAAGAGACCCAGTACTTC.

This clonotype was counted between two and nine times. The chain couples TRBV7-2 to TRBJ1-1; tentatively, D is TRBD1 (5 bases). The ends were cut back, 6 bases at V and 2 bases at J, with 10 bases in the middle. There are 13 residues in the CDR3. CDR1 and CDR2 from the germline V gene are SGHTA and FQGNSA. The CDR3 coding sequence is TGTGCCAGCAGGGCCGGACAAAACACTGAAGCTTTCTTT. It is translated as CASRAGQNTEAFF.

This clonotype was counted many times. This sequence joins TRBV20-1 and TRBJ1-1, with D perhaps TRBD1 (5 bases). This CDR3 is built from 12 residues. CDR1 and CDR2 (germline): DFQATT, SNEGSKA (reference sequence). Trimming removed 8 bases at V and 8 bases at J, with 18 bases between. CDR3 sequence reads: CSPAGLPTEAFF. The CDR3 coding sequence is TGCAGTCCAGCGGGGCTACCAACCGAAGCTTTCTTT.

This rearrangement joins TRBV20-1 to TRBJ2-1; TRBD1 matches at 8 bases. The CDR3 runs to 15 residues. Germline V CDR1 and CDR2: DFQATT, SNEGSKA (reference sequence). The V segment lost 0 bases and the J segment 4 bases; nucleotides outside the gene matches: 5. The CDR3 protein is CSARDRDRNYNEQFF. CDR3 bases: TGCAGTGCTAGAGATAGGGACAGGAATTACAATGAGCAGTTCTTC.

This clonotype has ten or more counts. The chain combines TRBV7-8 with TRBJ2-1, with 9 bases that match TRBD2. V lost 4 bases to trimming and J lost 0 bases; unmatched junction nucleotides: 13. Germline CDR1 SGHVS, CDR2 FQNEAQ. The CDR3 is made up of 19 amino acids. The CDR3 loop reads CASSSQIRLAESSYNEQFF. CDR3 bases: TGTGCCAGCAGCTCACAAATAAGACTAGCGGAAAGCTCCTACAATGAGCAGTTCTTC.

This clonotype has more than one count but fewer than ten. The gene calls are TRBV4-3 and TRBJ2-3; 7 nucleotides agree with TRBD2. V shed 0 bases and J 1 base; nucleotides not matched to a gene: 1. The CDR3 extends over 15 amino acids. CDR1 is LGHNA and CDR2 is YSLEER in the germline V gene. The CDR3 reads CASSQDRGGTDTQYF. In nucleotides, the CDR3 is TGCGCCAGCAGCCAAGATCGGGGGGGCACAGATACGCAGTATTTT.